What follows is one T cell receptor (beta chain) and its context. Its antigen is undetermined. The method was immunoSEQ multiplex PCR; TCRdb's version includes in-frame clones alone and lacks a portion of them. The repertoire has 80,000 or so clones, 75% to 85% of them found once; the top ten carry 2.6%. Single viable CD3+CD4+CD8-CD45RO+ cells were sorted as the memory CD4+ T cells. Serum IgG to CMV pp150, pp28, p38 and p52 defined serostatus. V shed 3 bases and J shed 0 bases, with 9 bases lying between them. CDR1 SGHTA and CDR2 FQGNSA come from the germline V gene. The CDR3 has 16 amino acids. This entry comes from a study of memory CD4+ T cells and cytomegalovirus serostatus. For the study at large: Healthy Belgian adult donors included about 10 CMV-positive and 20 to 30 CMV-negative people. Study-wide results and limits: Of 150 to 200 reported CMV TCRbeta sequences, 60 to 85 were found in memory CD4+ repertoires. Repertoires predicted CMV serostatus with median bootstrapped AUC of around 0.95.

V is TRBV7-2 and J is TRBJ2-6; D might be TRBD1 (5 bases). Sequences were obtained from memory CD4+ T cells from blood. This clonotype was sampled from an adult in good health and CMV-seropositive. The CDR3 reads CASSLLGDSGANVLTF. The CDR3 DNA reads as TGTGCCAGCAGCTTGTTAGGGGACTCTGGGGCCAACGTCCTGACTTTC.